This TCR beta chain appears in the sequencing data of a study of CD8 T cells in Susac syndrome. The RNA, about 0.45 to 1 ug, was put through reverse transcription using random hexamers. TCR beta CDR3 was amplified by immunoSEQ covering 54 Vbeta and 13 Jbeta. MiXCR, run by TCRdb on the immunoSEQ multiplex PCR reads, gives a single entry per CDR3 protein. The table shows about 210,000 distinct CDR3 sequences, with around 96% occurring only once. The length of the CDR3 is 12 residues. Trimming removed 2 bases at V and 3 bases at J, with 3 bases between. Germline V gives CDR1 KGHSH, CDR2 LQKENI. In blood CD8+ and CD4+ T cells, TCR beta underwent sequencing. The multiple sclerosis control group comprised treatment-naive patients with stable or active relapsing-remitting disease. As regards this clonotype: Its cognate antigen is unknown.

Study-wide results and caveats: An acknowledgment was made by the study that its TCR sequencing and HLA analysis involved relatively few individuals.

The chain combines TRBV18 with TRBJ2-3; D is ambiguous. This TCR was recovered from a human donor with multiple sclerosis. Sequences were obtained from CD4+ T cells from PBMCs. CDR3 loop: CASSPVTDTQYF. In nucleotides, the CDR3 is TGTGCCAGCTCACCAGTGACAGATACGCAGTATTTT.